A single sample gave rise to the 8 T cell receptor beta chains below, sequenced in a study of T cell changes during pregnancy in multiple sclerosis. Assay used: immunoSEQ multiplex PCR; TCRdb lists only in-frame clones, some missing. Altogether 80,000 or so clones are present, under 95% being singletons, with the ten largest covering about 3%. The material sequenced was peripheral blood, taken before pregnancy. These receptors all come from a female donor with multiple sclerosis, enrolled in a pregnancy study.

V usage is TRBV18 and J usage is TRBJ2-3, with D perhaps TRBD2 (5 bases). The V gene lost 6 bases and the J gene lost 2 bases, with 12 bases spanning the gap. CDR3 size: 14 residues. CDR1 and CDR2 from the germline V gene are KGHSH and LQKENI. CDR3 residues: CASSDRTHTDTQYF. The CDR3 nucleotides are TGTGCCAGCTCCGACCGGACTCACACAGATACGCAGTATTTT. The variable domain in full, completed from reference TRBV18 and TRBJ2-3, reads NAGVMQNPRHLVRRRGQEARLRCSPMKGHSHVYWYRQLPEEGLKFMVYLQKENIIDESGMPKERFSAEFPKEGPSILRIQQVVRGDSAAYFCASSDRTHTDTQYFGPGTRLTVL.

This chain joins TRBV30 and TRBJ2-7; 7 bases fit TRBD2. The germline V gene has CDR1 GTSNPN and CDR2 SVGIG (reference sequence). The V segment lost 2 bases and the J segment 4 bases; nucleotides outside the gene matches: 11. The CDR3 totals 15 residues. The CDR3 spells CAWSTLGLPFYEQYF. Here the CDR3 DNA reads TGTGCCTGGAGTACCTTGGGACTACCCTTTTACGAGCAGTACTTC.

The chain couples TRBV18 to TRBJ2-3, with 7 bases matching TRBD1. Germline CDR1 KGHSH, CDR2 LQKENI. The CDR3 is 15 residues long. Trimming took 5 bases from V and 2 from J; bases not matched to a gene: 7. CDR3 loop: CASSSTQGFTDTQYF. Written as DNA, the CDR3 is TGTGCCAGCTCATCAACACAGGGGTTCACAGATACGCAGTATTTT.

The V call is TRBV2, the J call TRBJ1-4; D is perhaps TRBD1 (5 bases). V was shortened by 8 bases and J by 8 bases, with 12 bases between the two germline ends. The CDR3 is made up of 12 amino acids. CDR1 is SNHLY, CDR2 FYNNEI, per germline. CDR3: CASAYRGEKLFF. In nucleotides, the CDR3 is TGTGCCAGCGCGTACCGGGGGGAAAAACTGTTTTTT.

This rearrangement joins TRBV6-1 to TRBJ2-1; D is unclear. The CDR3 covers 15 residues. Germline CDR1 is MNHNS and CDR2 is SASEGT. The V end was cut by 3 bases, the J end by 0 bases, with 9 bases between. For the CDR3, the DNA is TGTGCCAGCAGTGAGGTTCCGAGCTCCTACAATGAGCAGTTCTTC. Translating it yields CASSEVPSSYNEQFF.

The chain links TRBV5-4 to TRBJ2-1, with 11 bases matching TRBD2. J gave up 6 bases and V 3 bases, and 8 bases lay outside the gene matches. Germline CDR1 and CDR2: SGHNT and YYREEE (reference sequence). The CDR3 is made up of 16 amino acids. Here the CDR3 DNA reads TGTGCCAGCAGCTCCACTAGCGGGAGAATCCCCAATGAGCAGTTCTTC. Its translation is CASSSTSGRIPNEQFF.

The chain joins TRBV6-6 to TRBJ2-1, with D possibly being TRBD1 (5 bases). CDR3 length equals 15 residues. Deletions cut 2 bases from V and 3 bases from J, with 11 bases between. Germline lookup yields CDR1 MNHNY and CDR2 SVGAGI (reference sequence). CDR3 protein: CASSYRQGIYNEQFF. CDR3 DNA sequence: TGTGCCAGCAGTTACAGGCAGGGTATCTACAATGAGCAGTTCTTC.

The rearrangement joins TRBV27 to TRBJ2-1, with TRBD2 matching 9 bases. Germline loops: CDR1 MNHEY, CDR2 SMNVEV (reference sequence). Germline trimming cut 8 bases from V and 15 bases from J; bases unmatched to any gene: 8. The CDR3 runs to 11 residues. CDR3 region: CASFQREVWFF. CDR3 sequence (DNA): TGTGCCAGCTTCCAGCGGGAGGTATGGTTCTTC.